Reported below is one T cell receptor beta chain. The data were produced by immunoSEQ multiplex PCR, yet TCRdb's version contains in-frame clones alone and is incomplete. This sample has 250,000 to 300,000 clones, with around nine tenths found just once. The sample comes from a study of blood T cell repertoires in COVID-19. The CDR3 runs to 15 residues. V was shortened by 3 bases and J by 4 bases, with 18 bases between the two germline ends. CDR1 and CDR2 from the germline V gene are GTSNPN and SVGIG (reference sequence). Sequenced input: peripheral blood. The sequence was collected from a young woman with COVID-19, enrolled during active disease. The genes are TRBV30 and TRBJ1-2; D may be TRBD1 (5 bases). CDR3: CAWSLGGVPGYGYTF. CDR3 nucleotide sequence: TGTGCCTGGAGCCTCGGGGGGGTCCCCGGCTATGGCTACACCTTC.